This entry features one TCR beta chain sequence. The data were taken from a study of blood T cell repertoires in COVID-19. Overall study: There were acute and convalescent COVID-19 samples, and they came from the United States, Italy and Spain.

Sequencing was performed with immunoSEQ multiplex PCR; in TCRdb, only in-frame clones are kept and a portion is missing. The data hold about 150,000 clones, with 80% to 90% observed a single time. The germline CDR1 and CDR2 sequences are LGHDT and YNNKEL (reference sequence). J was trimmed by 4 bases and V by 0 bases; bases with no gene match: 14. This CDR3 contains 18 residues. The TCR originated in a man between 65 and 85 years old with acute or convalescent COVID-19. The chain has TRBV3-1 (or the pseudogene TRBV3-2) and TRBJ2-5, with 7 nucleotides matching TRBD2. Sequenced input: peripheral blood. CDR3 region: CASSQDRLEGGSGETQYF. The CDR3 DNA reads TGTGCCAGCAGCCAAGATCGTCTAGAGGGCGGGAGTGGAGAGACCCAGTACTTC.